The clone carrying this T cell receptor beta chain was observed a few times. Its antigen is not identified. These data originate in a study of identical twins. Germline lookup yields CDR1 MNHEY and CDR2 SVGEGT. This CDR3 spans 14 amino acids. After removal of 5 bases from V and 3 bases from J, the junction contained 0 bases not matched to a gene. One entry per CDR3 protein, called by TCRdb with MiXCR from the 5' RACE reads. The table includes approximately 220,000 distinct CDR3 sequences, approximately 9% detected once. Findings and caveats of the study: The authors drew conclusions from cross-sectional statistical analysis rather than following the same donors. Out-of-frame TCR alpha sharing in monozygotic twins exceeded recombination model predictions. High-abundance cord blood beta clonotypes had fewer insertions; memory repertoires showed none.

The receptor was derived from a woman aged 18-29 years in good health. J is TRBJ2-2 and V is TRBV6-2 or TRBV6-3; 10 bases line up with TRBD2. Sequencing input: memory (CD45RO+) T cells sorted from blood. CDR3 DNA sequence: TGTGCCAGCAGTAGCGGGAGGGACACCGGGGAGCTGTTTTTT. It codes for CASSSGRDTGELFF.